This entry lists 26 T cell receptor beta chains sequenced from one sample in a study of T cell changes during pregnancy in multiple sclerosis. Clones were read by immunoSEQ multiplex PCR, and TCRdb kept only the in-frame ones, dropping some. Of approximately 61,000 clones in the sample, 70% to 90% are singletons; the top ten hold 1.7%. The sample was peripheral blood, taken in the first trimester of pregnancy. Receptors originate from a female donor with multiple sclerosis, enrolled in a pregnancy study.

The chain recombines TRBV2 with TRBJ2-1; D ambiguous. This CDR3 is built from 13 residues. The ends were cut back, 4 bases at V and 4 bases at J, with 8 bases in the middle. Germline CDR1 SNHLY, CDR2 FYNNEI. The CDR3 loop reads CASSVGKYNEQFF. The DNA of the CDR3 is TGTGCCAGCAGTGTTGGCAAATACAATGAGCAGTTCTTC.

This clone appeared a single time. The chain carries TRBV5-1 and TRBJ2-1; TRBD2 matches 9 bases. CDR1 is SGHRS, CDR2 YFSETQ, per germline. The length of the CDR3 is 17 residues. Trimming at V came to 0 bases and at J to 2 bases, leaving 6 bases not matched to a gene. Here the CDR3 DNA reads TGCGCCAGCAGCTTGGCGTCGGCGGGAGGGACCTACAATGAGCAGTTCTTC. It encodes CASSLASAGGTYNEQFF.

The chain links TRBV5-4 to TRBJ2-7, with 7 bases identical to TRBD1. With V trimmed by 4 bases and J by 0 bases, 13 bases remained unmatched. CDR3 length: 17 amino acids. The V gene's germline CDR1 is SGHNT and CDR2 YYREEE (reference sequence). The CDR3: CASSKGGYAKNSYEQYF. As DNA, the CDR3 is TGTGCCAGCAGCAAAGGGGGCTACGCGAAAAACTCCTACGAGCAGTACTTC.

This clone was seen only once. The J gene is TRBJ2-7, the V gene TRBV27, with D perhaps matching TRBD1 (6 bases). V was pared by 4 bases and J by 2 bases, with 18 bases between. CDR3 length: 16 amino acids. Per germline, CDR1 MNHEY and CDR2 SMNVEV (reference sequence). The CDR3 loop is CASSSSSGTLTYEQYF. The CDR3 DNA is TGTGCCAGCAGTTCGTCCTCCGGGACACTCACCTACGAGCAGTACTTC.

V gene TRBV7-9 combines with J gene TRBJ2-7; the D is unclear. CDR3 size: 14 residues. CDR1 is SEHNR, CDR2 FQNEAQ, per germline (reference sequence). The germline V and J ends were trimmed by 1 base and 1 base, with 8 bases remaining between them. CDR3 DNA: TGTGCCAGCAGCTTAGATGGCGGTTCCTACGAGCAGTACTTC. Protein product: CASSLDGGSYEQYF.

V and J are TRBV12-5 and TRBJ2-7; the match to TRBD1 covers 7 bases. The CDR3 length is 12 residues. With V trimmed by 5 bases and J by 10 bases, 8 bases remained unmatched. The germline V gene encodes CDR1 LGHNT and CDR2 FRNRAP. The CDR3 loop reads CASGPTDRDQYF. Written as DNA, the CDR3 is TGTGCTAGTGGTCCTACCGACAGGGATCAGTACTTC.

The chain recombines TRBV7-9 with TRBJ2-2; the D is unclear. The CDR3 contains 14 residues. Germline-derived CDR1 and CDR2 are SEHNR and FQNEAQ (reference sequence). Trimming left V 1 base short and J 6 bases short, with 9 bases between. The CDR3 DNA sequence: TGTGCCAGCAGCTTAGATGGCGGCGCCGGGGAGCTGTTTTTT. This gives the protein CASSLDGGAGELFF. Using reference TRBV7-9 and TRBJ2-2 for the parts outside the CDR3, the full variable domain is DTGVSQNPRHKITKRGQNVTFRCDPISEHNRLYWYRQTLGQGPEFLTYFQNEAQLEKSRLLSDRFSAERPKGSFSTLEIQRTEQGDSAMYLCASSLDGGAGELFFGEGSRLTVL.

The DNA of the CDR3 is TGTGCCAGCAGCCAAAGACTAGCGGGATGGGGCGGGCAAGAGACCCAGTACTTC. Protein: CASSQRLAGWGGQETQYF. The gene calls are TRBV7-9 and TRBJ2-5, with TRBD2 matching 11 bases. Germline V CDR1 and CDR2: SEHNR, FQNEAQ (reference sequence). The CDR3 is made up of 18 amino acids. The V and J ends lost 5 bases and 2 bases, in that order; junction bases with no gene match: 13.

This rearrangement joins TRBV5-4 to TRBJ2-7; TRBD1 matches at 10 bases. Germline V gene data show CDR1 as SGHNT and CDR2 as YYREEE (reference sequence). This CDR3 spans 14 amino acids. Losses at the gene ends were 4 bases for V and 1 base for J; bases not matched to a gene: 2. The CDR3 is CASSRDRGSYEQYF. The CDR3 DNA follows: TGTGCCAGCAGCCGGGACAGGGGTTCCTACGAGCAGTACTTC. Drawing the rest from reference TRBV5-4 and TRBJ2-7, the complete variable domain is ETGVTQSPTHLIKTRGQQVTLRCSSQSGHNTVSWYQQALGQGPQFIFQYYREEENGRGNFPPRFSGLQFPNYSSELNVNALELDDSALYLCASSRDRGSYEQYFGPGTRLTVT.

The chain recombines TRBV4-1 with TRBJ1-2, with D perhaps TRBD1 (6 bases). V dropped 4 bases and J dropped 0 bases, with 15 bases sitting between them. This CDR3 has 16 amino acids. Germline CDR1 is MGHRA and CDR2 is YSYEKL. The CDR3 region is CASSLVDSDSNYGYTF. CDR3 DNA sequence: TGCGCCAGCAGCCTGGTGGACAGTGACTCTAACTATGGCTACACCTTC.

CDR3 DNA: TGTGCCAGCAGGAACCGAGCGGGAGATACCTACGAGCAGTACTTC. Protein product: CASRNRAGDTYEQYF. The chain employs TRBV6-6 and TRBJ2-7; TRBD2 agrees at 8 bases. This CDR3 comprises 15 residues. The V gene's germline CDR1 is MNHNY and CDR2 SVGAGI (reference sequence). The V and J ends lost 6 bases and 2 bases, in that order; junction bases with no gene match: 9.

The chain combines TRBV12-5 with TRBJ1-1, with a tentative D call TRBD1 (5 bases). The V end lost 0 bases, the J end lost 1 base, and 12 bases lay between the germline ends. CDR3 length: 16 residues. Germline CDR1 and CDR2: LGHNT and FRNRAP. The CDR3 coding sequence is TGTGCTAGTGGTTTGGTACGGGTCCAGGGGAACACTGAAGCTTTCTTT. It encodes CASGLVRVQGNTEAFF.

The chain is built from TRBV4-3 and TRBJ1-5, with a possible D match to TRBD1 (5 bases). The CDR3 loop spans 16 amino acids. In germline, CDR1 is LGHNA, CDR2 YSLEER. The V end lost 0 bases, the J end lost 3 bases, and 12 bases lay between the germline ends. The chain's CDR3 is CASSQDIQGYNQPQHF. The CDR3 DNA reads TGCGCCAGCAGCCAAGATATCCAGGGCTACAATCAGCCCCAGCATTTT.

V gene TRBV4-2 combines with J gene TRBJ1-4; possibly TRBD1 for D (5 bases). CDR1 is LGHNA and CDR2 is YNFKEQ in the germline V gene. Trimming removed 1 base at V and 3 bases at J, with 9 bases between. The CDR3 is 15 amino acids. CDR3 coding DNA: TGTGCCAGCAGCCAAGTCTGGGGCCCTAATGAAAAACTGTTTTTT. This translates into CASSQVWGPNEKLFF.

The CDR3: CASSHLTGVDEQYF. DNA of the CDR3: TGCGCCAGCAGCCATCTGACAGGAGTAGACGAGCAGTACTTC. The V and J genes are TRBV4-1 and TRBJ2-7, with D perhaps TRBD1 (6 bases). V was pared by 3 bases and J by 5 bases, with 14 bases between. This CDR3 has 14 residues. Germline CDR1 and CDR2: MGHRA and YSYEKL.

CDR3 sequence: CASSTIRGREGGTEAFF. The CDR3 DNA sequence: TGTGCCAGCAGCACCATCAGGGGGCGCGAGGGGGGCACTGAAGCTTTCTTT. This chain uses TRBV27 with TRBJ1-1, with 8 nucleotides matching TRBD1. V dropped 6 bases and J dropped 4; count of bases not matched to a gene: 16. CDR1 and CDR2 from the germline V gene are MNHEY and SMNVEV (reference sequence). The CDR3 covers 17 residues.

This rearrangement joins TRBV5-1 to TRBJ2-1, with 10 bases aligning to TRBD2. The CDR3 length is 14 residues. Germline CDR1 is SGHRS and CDR2 is YFSETQ. V lost 5 bases to trimming and J lost 7 bases; unmatched junction nucleotides: 6. For the CDR3, the DNA is TGCGCCAGCAGGGATACTAGCGGGGCGAATGAGCAGTTCTTC. Its translation is CASRDTSGANEQFF.

This clone was recorded only once. The chain combines TRBV6-5 with TRBJ2-1; possible D gene TRBD2, 5 bases. CDR1 is MNHEY and CDR2 is SVGAGI in the germline V gene. The CDR3 is made up of 15 amino acids. The ends were cut back, 6 bases at V and 0 bases at J, with 12 bases in the middle. Here the CDR3 DNA reads TGTGCCAGCAGCCTTAGCGTTTCCTCCTACAATGAGCAGTTCTTC. Translated, it gives CASSLSVSSYNEQFF.

The rearrangement joins TRBV6-6 to TRBJ2-4; D gene ambiguous. The V gene's germline CDR1 is MNHNY and CDR2 SVGAGI (reference sequence). V lost 5 bases and J 8 bases, leaving 10 bases between the germline ends. This CDR3 is built from 12 residues. CDR3 DNA: TGTGCCAGCAGTCCCCGTACGGACATTCAGTACTTC. It is translated as CASSPRTDIQYF.

The genes are TRBV2 and TRBJ2-3; D perhaps matches TRBD1 (5 bases). V was clipped by 5 bases and J by 2 bases, with 11 bases between them. The CDR3 is made up of 14 amino acids. CDR1 and CDR2 from the germline V gene are SNHLY and FYNNEI. The CDR3 DNA reads as TGTGCCAGCAGTTGGGCAGGGTCCACAGATACGCAGTATTTT. Its protein is CASSWAGSTDTQYF.

This chain connects TRBV10-1 to TRBJ1-4, with 7 bases identical to TRBD1. Per germline, CDR1 WNHNN and CDR2 SYGVQD (reference sequence). The ends lost 4 bases at V and 3 bases at J; junction bases unmatched: 5. CDR3 length equals 15 residues. CDR3 loop: CASSAYRGANEKLFF. The CDR3 coding sequence is TGCGCCAGCAGTGCCTACAGGGGAGCTAATGAAAAACTGTTTTTT.

Only a few counts were recorded for this clone. The chain carries TRBV30 and TRBJ1-1; 8 nucleotides agree with TRBD1. After removal of 5 bases from V and 4 bases from J, the junction contained 3 bases not matched to a gene. Germline assignment: CDR1 GTSNPN and CDR2 SVGIG (reference sequence). The CDR3 sequence is 12 residues long. CDR3 coding DNA: TGTGCCTGGTCTGGACAGGGCACTGAAGCTTTCTTT. It yields the protein CAWSGQGTEAFF.

V usage is TRBV19 and J usage is TRBJ1-2; 7 positions agree with TRBD1. Germline trimming cut 11 bases from V and 2 bases from J; bases unmatched to any gene: 14. The V gene's germline CDR1 is LNHDA and CDR2 SQIVND (reference sequence). The CDR3 runs to 15 residues. The CDR3 DNA is TGTGCCGGTATCGTTCAGGGGGGATCGAACTATGGCTACACCTTC. It codes for CAGIVQGGSNYGYTF.

This clone appeared once. The J gene is TRBJ2-2, the V gene TRBV5-1; D possibly corresponds to TRBD1 (8 bases). Germline loops: CDR1 SGHRS, CDR2 YFSETQ. The V end was cut by 4 bases, the J end by 6 bases, with 16 bases between. The CDR3 extends over 15 amino acids. CDR3 region: CASSPGQGGAGELFF. In DNA form, the CDR3 reads TGCGCCAGCAGCCCCGGACAGGGAGGGGCCGGGGAGCTGTTTTTT.

This rearrangement joins TRBV12-2 to TRBJ2-1; the table's D gene call, TRBD2, was not cross checked with the DNA. TRBV12-2 is marked as a pseudogene. The CDR3 length is 16 residues. CDR3 region: CASPCSGRVSYNEQFF. Written as DNA, the CDR3 is TGTGCAAGTCCCTGTAGCGGGAGGGTTTCCTACAATGAGCAGTTCTTC.

The V call is TRBV4-2, the J call TRBJ2-1, with TRBD2 matching over 12 bases. CDR3 size: 19 residues. V lost 2 bases to trimming and J lost 1 base; unmatched junction nucleotides: 9. Germline loops: CDR1 LGHNA, CDR2 YNFKEQ. The CDR3 sequence is CASSQPSGRAVGSYNEQFF. The DNA for the CDR3 is TGTGCCAGCAGCCAACCTAGCGGGAGGGCAGTGGGGTCCTACAATGAGCAGTTCTTC.